Only one count was recorded for the clone carrying this T cell receptor beta chain. Its antigen remains unknown. The data were taken from a study of ipilimumab plus nivolumab after autologous stem cell transplantation. Study-wide points: Authors suggest TCR repertoire, Treg phenotype and gut microbiota support further study.

Patients got ipilimumab 1 mg/kg beginning 14 to 28 days post-transplant. The CDR3 runs to 14 residues. Deletions cut 4 bases from V and 5 bases from J, with 15 bases between. The germline V gene encodes CDR1 SGHDT and CDR2 YYEEEE. Sequencing used immunoSEQ multiplex PCR; TCRdb keeps in-frame clones, though not all of them. This table has tens of thousands of clones, 83% appearing once. Sequencing used PBMCs, obtained in a trial of ipilimumab plus nivolumab as post-transplant consolidation. J is TRBJ2-5 and V is TRBV5-6; maybe TRBD1 (5 bases). The source is a male donor with diffuse large B-cell lymphoma. The CDR3 coding sequence is TGTGCCAGCAGCCTCTATCCAGGGCGGGAGACCCAGTACTTC. Translation: CASSLYPGRETQYF.